This is a list of T cell receptor beta chains from one sample in a study of blood T cell repertoires in COVID-19. Libraries were prepared by immunoSEQ multiplex PCR; TCRdb keeps only in-frame clonotypes and omits some of them. The data show roughly 230,000 clones, around 83% seen once. Sample: peripheral blood. The source of these receptors is a man between 40 and 49 years old with acute or convalescent COVID-19. Both conserved end residues are part of each CDR3. Each record gives: clone size, V gene, J gene, D gene, CDR3 DNA, CDR3 protein. A D gene is named only where the DNA matches it firmly. The listing skips clone size in some rows; elsewhere it reads once, few, many or a size class.

abundance: NA
v_gene: TRBV9
j_gene: TRBJ1-3
d_gene: NA
CDR3nt: TGTGCCAGCACCCCTCGGGGGGGGACAGGAAACACCATATATTTT
CDR3aa: CASTPRGGTGNTIYF

abundance: NA
v_gene: TRBV28
j_gene: TRBJ1-1
d_gene: NA
CDR3nt: TGTGCCAGCAGCTCTCCCACAGGGACCGCTGAAGCTTTCTTT
CDR3aa: CASSSPTGTAEAFF

abundance: NA
v_gene: TRBV4-2
j_gene: TRBJ2-2
d_gene: TRBD1
CDR3nt: TGTGCCAGCAGCCAAACTCACAGGGGGTACACCGGGGAGCTGTTTTTT
CDR3aa: CASSQTHRGYTGELFF

abundance: NA
v_gene: TRBV7-8
j_gene: TRBJ2-7
d_gene: TRBD1
CDR3nt: TGTGCCAGCAGCTACCGGGGAGACAGGGGGGGCTACGAGCAGTACTTC
CDR3aa: CASSYRGDRGGYEQYF

abundance: NA
v_gene: TRBV28
j_gene: TRBJ1-5
d_gene: NA
CDR3nt: TGTGCCAGCAGTTTCGCCAGGGTAAGCAATCAGCCCCAGCATTTT
CDR3aa: CASSFARVSNQPQHF

abundance: NA
v_gene: TRBV6-4
j_gene: TRBJ1-1
d_gene: NA
CDR3nt: TGTGCCAGCAGTGAGATTCGCGGGGGGCAGGCTTTCTTT
CDR3aa: CASSEIRGGQAFF

abundance: NA
v_gene: TRBV2
j_gene: TRBJ2-5
d_gene: NA
CDR3nt: TGTGCCAGCAGTGGGTCCAGCCAAGAGACCCAGTACTTC
CDR3aa: CASSGSSQETQYF

abundance: NA
v_gene: TRBV5-1
j_gene: TRBJ2-1
d_gene: NA
CDR3nt: TGCGCCAGCAGCTTGAACAGCCTGGGCTACAATGAGCAGTTCTTC
CDR3aa: CASSLNSLGYNEQFF

abundance: NA
v_gene: TRBV19
j_gene: TRBJ2-7
d_gene: NA
CDR3nt: TGTGCCAGTAGTATAGCTGACGGACTCTACGAGCAGTACTTC
CDR3aa: CASSIADGLYEQYF

abundance: NA
v_gene: TRBV5-1
j_gene: TRBJ2-3
d_gene: TRBD2
CDR3nt: TGCGCCAGCAGCTTGGCCGCGGCGGGGGACGCAGATACGCAGTATTTT
CDR3aa: CASSLAAAGDADTQYF

abundance: NA
v_gene: TRBV9
j_gene: TRBJ1-1
d_gene: NA
CDR3nt: TGTGCCAGCAGCGACTCGATGAACACTGAAGCTTTCTTT
CDR3aa: CASSDSMNTEAFF

abundance: NA
v_gene: TRBV19
j_gene: TRBJ1-1
d_gene: NA
CDR3nt: TGTGCCAGTAGTATAGGCCTAATGAACACTGAAGCTTTCTTT
CDR3aa: CASSIGLMNTEAFF

abundance: few
v_gene: TRBV18
j_gene: TRBJ2-7
d_gene: TRBD1
CDR3nt: TGTGCCAGCTCTACAGGGGACCTGCTCTACGAGCAGTACTTC
CDR3aa: CASSTGDLLYEQYF

abundance: few
v_gene: TRBV14
j_gene: TRBJ2-7
d_gene: NA
CDR3nt: TGTGCCAGCAGCCAAGATATTTCGGTAACCTACGAGCAGTACTTC
CDR3aa: CASSQDISVTYEQYF

abundance: NA
v_gene: TRBV5-6
j_gene: TRBJ1-2
d_gene: NA
CDR3nt: TGTGCCAGCAGCCCCTTTGCCCAGGCTAACTATGGCTACACCTTC
CDR3aa: CASSPFAQANYGYTF

abundance: many
v_gene: TRBV2
j_gene: TRBJ2-1
d_gene: NA
CDR3nt: TGTGCCAGCAGTGAATCCCTAGCTGAGGGCTACAATGAGCAGTTCTTC
CDR3aa: CASSESLAEGYNEQFF

abundance: few
v_gene: TRBV9
j_gene: TRBJ1-3
d_gene: TRBD1
CDR3nt: TGTGCCAGCAGCGTAGGGACAGGGAAAGGAAACACCATATATTTT
CDR3aa: CASSVGTGKGNTIYF

abundance: NA
v_gene: TRBV7-9
j_gene: TRBJ1-3
d_gene: NA
CDR3nt: TGTGCCAGCAGCTTAGCCCAAGGAAACACCATATATTTT
CDR3aa: CASSLAQGNTIYF

abundance: NA
v_gene: TRBV4-2
j_gene: TRBJ2-3
d_gene: TRBD2
CDR3nt: TGTGCCAGCAGCCAAGAAATTTGGACTAGCGGGGGGGGTGGCACAGATACGCAGTATTTT
CDR3aa: CASSQEIWTSGGGGTDTQYF

abundance: NA
v_gene: TRBV29-1
j_gene: TRBJ1-1
d_gene: TRBD1
CDR3nt: TGCAGCGGCGTGGGGACAGCGAACACTGAAGCTTTCTTT
CDR3aa: CSGVGTANTEAFF

abundance: once
v_gene: TRBV15
j_gene: TRBJ2-7
d_gene: NA
CDR3nt: TGTGCCACCAGCATTGGGACTGTCTACGAGCAGTACTTC
CDR3aa: CATSIGTVYEQYF

abundance: NA
v_gene: TRBV10-2
j_gene: TRBJ2-2
d_gene: NA
CDR3nt: TGCGCCAGCAGTGAGCCACGACCGGGGACTCCCTCCGGGGAGCTGTTTTTT
CDR3aa: CASSEPRPGTPSGELFF

abundance: NA
v_gene: TRBV6-5
j_gene: TRBJ1-2
d_gene: NA
CDR3nt: TGTGCCAGCCGGGCGGGGGGAGGTGGCTACACCTTC
CDR3aa: CASRAGGGGYTF

abundance: NA
v_gene: TRBV27
j_gene: TRBJ2-7
d_gene: TRBD1
CDR3nt: TGTGCCAGCAGTCCCCGACAGGGGCATTACGAGCAGTACTTC
CDR3aa: CASSPRQGHYEQYF

abundance: NA
v_gene: TRBV12-3/TRBV12-4
j_gene: TRBJ2-7
d_gene: NA
CDR3nt: TGTGCCAGCAGTAACGAGCCCTACGAGCAGTACTTC
CDR3aa: CASSNEPYEQYF

abundance: few
v_gene: TRBV9
j_gene: TRBJ2-1
d_gene: NA
CDR3nt: TGTGCCAGCAGCGTCGCGGGGGCCCACAATGAGCAGTTCTTC
CDR3aa: CASSVAGAHNEQFF

abundance: NA
v_gene: TRBV27
j_gene: TRBJ2-7
d_gene: TRBD1
CDR3nt: TGTGCCAGCAGTTCCATCCGGGACAGGGGATACGAGCAGTACTTC
CDR3aa: CASSSIRDRGYEQYF

abundance: NA
v_gene: TRBV11-1
j_gene: TRBJ1-2
d_gene: NA
CDR3nt: TGTGCCAGCAGCGGGGGAGGAACCTCCCAGCACTATGGCTACACCTTC
CDR3aa: CASSGGGTSQHYGYTF

abundance: NA
v_gene: TRBV14
j_gene: TRBJ1-2
d_gene: NA
CDR3nt: TGTGCCAGCAGTCTAGATATGGACTATGGCTACACCTTC
CDR3aa: CASSLDMDYGYTF

abundance: NA
v_gene: TRBV30
j_gene: TRBJ1-6
d_gene: NA
CDR3nt: TGTGCCTGGAGCTACTATAATTCACCCCTCCACTTT
CDR3aa: CAWSYYNSPLHF

abundance: NA
v_gene: TRBV6-6
j_gene: TRBJ1-1
d_gene: NA
CDR3nt: TGTGCCAGCAGTTACTCCGGGGGGGAGAACACTGAAGCTTTCTTT
CDR3aa: CASSYSGGENTEAFF

abundance: NA
v_gene: TRBV5-1
j_gene: TRBJ1-3
d_gene: NA
CDR3nt: TGCGCCAGCAGCCAGGGACAACCTGGAAACACCATATATTTT
CDR3aa: CASSQGQPGNTIYF

abundance: NA
v_gene: TRBV6-2/TRBV6-3
j_gene: TRBJ1-1
d_gene: NA
CDR3nt: TGTGCCAGCAGCCGGACTGGGGAAGCTTTCTTT
CDR3aa: CASSRTGEAFF

abundance: NA
v_gene: TRBV12-3/TRBV12-4
j_gene: TRBJ1-4
d_gene: NA
CDR3nt: TGTGCCAGCAGTTCCGGGGAAAATGAAAAACTGTTTTTT
CDR3aa: CASSSGENEKLFF

abundance: NA
v_gene: TRBV5-1
j_gene: TRBJ2-7
d_gene: NA
CDR3nt: TGCGCCAGCAGCTTGACAGGGAAGGTCTCCTACGAGCAGTACTTC
CDR3aa: CASSLTGKVSYEQYF

abundance: few
v_gene: TRBV28
j_gene: TRBJ1-2
d_gene: NA
CDR3nt: TGTGCCAGTGAAACAGGCTTTAACTATGGCTACACCTTC
CDR3aa: CASETGFNYGYTF

abundance: NA
v_gene: TRBV2
j_gene: TRBJ2-1
d_gene: TRBD1
CDR3nt: TGTGCCAGCAGTAAACAGGGGTTGATGCACAATGAGCAGTTCTTC
CDR3aa: CASSKQGLMHNEQFF

abundance: NA
v_gene: TRBV4-2
j_gene: TRBJ2-1
d_gene: TRBD2
CDR3nt: TGTGCCAGCAGCCAAGATGTCGGCGGGGGATTAGGGAATGAGCAGTTCTTC
CDR3aa: CASSQDVGGGLGNEQFF

abundance: NA
v_gene: TRBV30
j_gene: TRBJ1-5
d_gene: NA
CDR3nt: TGTGCCTGGAGTGCATCGGGCGAGGGTCAGCCCCAGCATTTT
CDR3aa: CAWSASGEGQPQHF

abundance: NA
v_gene: TRBV5-5
j_gene: TRBJ2-2
d_gene: NA
CDR3nt: TGTGCCAGCAGAGAGGACAGACACACCGGGGAGCTGTTTTTT
CDR3aa: CASREDRHTGELFF